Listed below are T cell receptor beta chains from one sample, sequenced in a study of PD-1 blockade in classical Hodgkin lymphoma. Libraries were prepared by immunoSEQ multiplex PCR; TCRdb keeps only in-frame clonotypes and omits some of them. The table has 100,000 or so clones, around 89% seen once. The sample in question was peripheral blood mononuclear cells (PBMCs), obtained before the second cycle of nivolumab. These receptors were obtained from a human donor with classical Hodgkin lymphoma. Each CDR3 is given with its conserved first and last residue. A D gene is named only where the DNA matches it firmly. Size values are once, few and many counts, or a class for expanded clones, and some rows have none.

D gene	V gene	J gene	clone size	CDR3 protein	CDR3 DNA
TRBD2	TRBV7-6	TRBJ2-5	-	CASSLRIRVGTSGIQETQYF	TGTGCCAGCAGCCTCCGAATTCGGGTCGGGACTAGCGGGATACAAGAGACCCAGTACTTC
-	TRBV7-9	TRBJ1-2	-	CASSLGREGYTF	TGTGCCAGCAGCTTAGGCAGGGAGGGCTACACCTTC
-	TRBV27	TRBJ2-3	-	CASRTEGPTDTQYF	TGTGCCAGCAGGACGGAGGGGCCCACAGATACGCAGTATTTT
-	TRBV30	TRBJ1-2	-	CAWSAIGGSLLNLGF	TGTGCCTGGAGTGCTATTGGGGGGAGCCTCCTAAACTTGGGCTTC
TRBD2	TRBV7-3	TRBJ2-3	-	CASSFGLADTDTQYF	TGTGCCAGCAGCTTCGGGCTAGCGGACACAGATACGCAGTATTTT
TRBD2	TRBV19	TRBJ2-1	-	CASREPSGSSYNEQFF	TGTGCCAGTAGAGAACCTAGCGGGAGCTCCTACAATGAGCAGTTCTTC
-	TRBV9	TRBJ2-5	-	CASSVAGRQQETQYF	TGTGCCAGCAGCGTAGCGGGCCGACAACAAGAGACCCAGTACTTC
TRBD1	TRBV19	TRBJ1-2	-	CASSDPGTGSNGYTF	TGTGCCAGTAGTGATCCCGGGACAGGGAGTAATGGCTACACCTTC
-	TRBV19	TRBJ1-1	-	CASISLGGPEAFF	TGTGCCAGTATCTCGTTGGGGGGCCCCGAAGCTTTCTTT
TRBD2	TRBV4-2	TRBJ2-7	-	CASSTGLAGLSYEQYF	TGTGCCAGCAGCACGGGACTAGCGGGGTTGTCCTACGAGCAGTACTTC
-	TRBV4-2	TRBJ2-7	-	CASSQDGGREQYF	TGTGCCAGCAGCCAAGATGGGGGCCGGGAGCAGTACTTC
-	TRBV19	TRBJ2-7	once	CASRVDQGFGYEQYF	TGTGCCAGTAGAGTAGATCAGGGCTTCGGCTACGAGCAGTACTTC
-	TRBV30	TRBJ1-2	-	CAWSIGTYGYTF	TGTGCCTGGAGTATAGGGACATATGGCTACACCTTC
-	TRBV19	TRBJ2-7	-	CASSIDRSYEQYF	TGTGCCAGTAGTATAGATAGATCCTACGAGCAGTACTTC
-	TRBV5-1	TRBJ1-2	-	CASSLGGNSFNYGYTF	TGCGCCAGCAGCTTGGGAGGCAACTCTTTTAACTATGGCTACACCTTC
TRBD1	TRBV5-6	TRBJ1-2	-	CASSEGGRVGYTF	TGTGCCAGCAGCGAAGGGGGCAGGGTTGGCTACACCTTC
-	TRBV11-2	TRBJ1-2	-	CASSLLVAANYGYTF	TGTGCCAGCAGTCTTCTGGTGGCAGCTAACTATGGCTACACCTTC
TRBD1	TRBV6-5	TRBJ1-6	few	CASSRDRGSPLHF	TGTGCCAGCAGTAGGGACAGGGGTTCACCCCTCCACTTT
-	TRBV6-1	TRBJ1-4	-	CASSEGGGPNEKLFF	TGTGCCAGCAGTGAAGGAGGGGGACCGAATGAAAAACTGTTTTTT
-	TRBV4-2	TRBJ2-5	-	CASSQEGGQYF	TGTGCCAGCAGCCAAGAAGGGGGGCAGTACTTC
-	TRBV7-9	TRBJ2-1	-	CASSQVSRLRQFF	TGTGCCAGCAGCCAAGTTTCACGGCTACGGCAGTTCTTC
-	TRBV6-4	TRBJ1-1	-	CASTPQPGVTEAFF	TGTGCCAGCACTCCGCAACCGGGGGTTACTGAAGCTTTCTTT
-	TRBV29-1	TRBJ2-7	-	CSVPRTPAYEQYF	TGTAGCGTTCCAAGGACTCCGGCCTACGAGCAGTACTTC
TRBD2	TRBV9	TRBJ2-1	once	CASSASGGPSYNEQFF	TGTGCCAGCAGTGCCTCGGGGGGGCCTTCCTACAATGAGCAGTTCTTC
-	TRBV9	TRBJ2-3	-	CASSVQSAAPGTDTQYF	TGTGCCAGCAGCGTACAGTCAGCGGCCCCCGGCACAGATACGCAGTATTTT
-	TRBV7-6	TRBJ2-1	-	CASSLWGSSYNEQFF	TGTGCCAGCAGCTTATGGGGGAGCTCCTACAATGAGCAGTTCTTC
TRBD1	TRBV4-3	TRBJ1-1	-	CASSPTTGGPPLAFF	TGCGCCAGCAGCCCTACTACAGGGGGCCCGCCTCTGGCTTTCTTT
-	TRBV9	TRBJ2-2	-	CASSVGGRNTGELFF	TGTGCCAGCAGCGTAGGGGGCAGGAACACCGGGGAGCTGTTTTTT
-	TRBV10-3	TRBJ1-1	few	CAISVADTEAFF	TGTGCCATCAGTGTAGCGGACACTGAAGCTTTCTTT
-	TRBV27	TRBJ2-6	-	CASSITTAGANVLTF	TGTGCCAGCAGTATAACGACGGCTGGGGCCAACGTCCTGACTTTC
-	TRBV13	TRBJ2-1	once	CASSERTDAYNEQFF	TGTGCCAGCAGCGAAAGGACGGACGCCTACAATGAGCAGTTCTTC
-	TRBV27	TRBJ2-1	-	CASSFIPYNEQFF	TGTGCCAGCAGTTTCATACCTTACAATGAGCAGTTCTTC
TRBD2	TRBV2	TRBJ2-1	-	CASTLAGGYNEQFF	TGTGCCAGCACCTTAGCGGGGGGGTACAATGAGCAGTTCTTC
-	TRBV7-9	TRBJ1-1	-	CASSSTTGPATEAFF	TGTGCCAGCAGCTCTACGACAGGCCCCGCCACTGAAGCTTTCTTT
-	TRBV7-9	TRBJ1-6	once	CASSLDLGAGRTLRSPLHF	TGTGCCAGCAGCTTAGATCTGGGCGCTGGGCGGACCCTTCGTTCACCCCTCCACTTT
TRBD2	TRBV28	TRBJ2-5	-	CASSFSGGNQETQYF	TGTGCCAGCAGTTTTAGCGGGGGTAACCAAGAGACCCAGTACTTC
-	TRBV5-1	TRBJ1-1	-	CASSFGDTPNTEAFF	TGCGCCAGCAGCTTCGGGGACACCCCGAACACTGAAGCTTTCTTT
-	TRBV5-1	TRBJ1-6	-	CASSLAGVLSPLHF	TGCGCCAGCAGCTTGGCTGGGGTACTGTCACCCCTCCACTTT
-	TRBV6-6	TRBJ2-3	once	CASSVPGTDTQYF	TGTGCCAGCAGTGTCCCGGGCACAGATACGCAGTATTTT
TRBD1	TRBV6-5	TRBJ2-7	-	CASSRQGSSYEQYF	TGTGCCAGCAGTCGACAGGGGTCGTCGTACGAGCAGTACTTC
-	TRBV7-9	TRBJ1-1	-	CASSLNQGTNTEAFF	TGTGCCAGCAGCTTAAATCAGGGAACGAACACTGAAGCTTTCTTT
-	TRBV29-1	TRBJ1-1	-	CSSFRTAMNTEAFF	TGCAGCTCGTTCCGGACGGCTATGAACACTGAAGCTTTCTTT
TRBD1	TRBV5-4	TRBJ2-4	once	CASSSLGQGLAKNIQYF	TGTGCCAGCAGCTCCCTTGGACAGGGACTAGCCAAAAACATTCAGTACTTC
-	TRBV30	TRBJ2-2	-	CAWSTVNPNTGELFF	TGTGCCTGGAGCACAGTGAACCCGAACACCGGGGAGCTGTTTTTT
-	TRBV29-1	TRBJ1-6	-	CSVRGSVRGAPLHF	TGCAGCGTCAGAGGGTCTGTCCGAGGGGCACCCCTCCACTTT
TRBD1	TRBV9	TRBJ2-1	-	CASSTRSQGQGSPSNEQFF	TGTGCCAGCAGCACTCGATCCCAGGGACAGGGGTCCCCGAGCAATGAGCAGTTCTTC
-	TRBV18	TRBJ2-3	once	CASSPPGVGDTQYF	TGTGCCAGCTCACCACCGGGGGTCGGGGATACGCAGTATTTT
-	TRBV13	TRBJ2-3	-	CASSTGLYTQYF	TGTGCCAGCAGCACTGGACTTTATACGCAGTATTTT
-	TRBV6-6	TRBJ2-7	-	CASTLRDEQYF	TGTGCCAGCACCCTCCGGGACGAGCAGTACTTC
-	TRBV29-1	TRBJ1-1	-	CSVDPGRGLGTEAFF	TGCAGCGTTGATCCGGGTCGAGGATTGGGCACTGAAGCTTTCTTT
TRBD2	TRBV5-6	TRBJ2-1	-	CASSLLAGAYNEQFF	TGTGCCAGCAGCTTGTTGGCGGGGGCCTACAATGAGCAGTTCTTC
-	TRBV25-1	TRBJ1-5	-	CASSERIDQPQHF	TGTGCCAGCAGTGAACGCATTGATCAGCCCCAGCATTTT
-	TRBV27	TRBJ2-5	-	CASSSRQGGEETQYF	TGTGCCAGCAGTTCGCGACAGGGAGGGGAAGAGACCCAGTACTTC
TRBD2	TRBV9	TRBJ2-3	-	CASSALRGVADTQYF	TGTGCCAGCAGCGCGCTGCGGGGGGTTGCAGATACGCAGTATTTT
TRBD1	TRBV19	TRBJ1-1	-	CASSTRDRVPPGTEAFF	TGTGCCAGTAGTACCCGGGACAGGGTGCCCCCGGGCACTGAAGCTTTCTTT
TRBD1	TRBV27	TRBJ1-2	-	CASRLTGGAGGYTF	TGTGCCAGCAGATTGACAGGGGGCGCCGGGGGCTACACCTTC
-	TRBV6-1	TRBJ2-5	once	CASSEGGALTETQYF	TGTGCCAGCAGTGAAGGGGGGGCACTGACAGAGACCCAGTACTTC